Following are 5 T cell receptor beta chains from one sample sequenced in a study of T cell clonotyping in hematopoietic cell transplantation. Sample time point: recipient sample about 28 days before transplant, after cytoreduction. Using immunoSEQ multiplex PCR, the repertoire was profiled, and TCRdb retains in-frame clones only, with some absent. The sample lists tens of thousands of clones, 65% to 90% occurring once. This specimen consisted of peripheral blood mononuclear cells, obtained before stem cell transplant. These receptors were taken from a man in his 60s with biphenotypic leukemia. Some clones in this sample may be carry-over from other donors' samples.

The CDR3 loop reads CASSKQMTEAFF. CDR3 DNA: TGTGCCAGCAGCAAACAGATGACTGAAGCTTTCTTT. The rearrangement joins TRBV28 to TRBJ1-1, with D unresolved. CDR1 MDHEN and CDR2 SYDVKM come from the germline V gene. The V and J ends lost 6 bases and 5 bases respectively, with 10 bases between them. There are 12 residues in the CDR3.

This clone is a singleton in its sample. The chain combines TRBV19 with TRBJ1-5; 8 positions match TRBD1. Per the germline V gene, CDR1 is LNHDA and CDR2 is SQIVND (reference sequence). The CDR3 totals 17 residues. V was clipped by 4 bases and J by 5 bases; unmatched bases: 13. The CDR3 DNA is TGTGCCAGTAGTAATCCCCCCGGGACAGGTGGGGATCAGCCCCAGCATTTT. Translating it yields CASSNPPGTGGDQPQHF.

This sequence joins TRBV6-1 and TRBJ1-2; 8 bases fit TRBD1. Losses at the gene ends were 6 bases for V and 4 bases for J; bases not matched to a gene: 7. The CDR3 length is 14 residues. Germline V gene lookup returns CDR1 MNHNS and CDR2 SASEGT. DNA of the CDR3: TGTGCCAGCAGCGTCAGGGGGCACTCCTATGGCTACACCTTC. This gives the protein CASSVRGHSYGYTF.

The genes are TRBV7-9 and TRBJ2-3; either TRBD1 or TRBD2 may supply D (6 bases each). Germline V gives CDR1 SEHNR, CDR2 FQNEAQ (reference sequence). V was shortened by 2 bases and J by 2 bases, with 20 bases between the two germline ends. The CDR3 is made up of 18 amino acids. The CDR3, as DNA: TGTGCCAGCAGCTTACCCGAGGCCCACGGGGGCCCCACAGATACGCAGTATTTT. This encodes CASSLPEAHGGPTDTQYF.

This rearrangement joins TRBV7-8 to TRBJ2-5; 10 bases map to TRBD1. This CDR3 region has 13 residues. The J segment lost 5 bases and the V segment lost 6 bases, leaving 3 bases of the junction unmatched. Germline V lookup: CDR1 SGHVS, CDR2 FQNEAQ. The CDR3 sequence is CASSSDRGETQYF. The CDR3, as DNA: TGTGCCAGCAGTTCGGACAGGGGGGAGACCCAGTACTTC.